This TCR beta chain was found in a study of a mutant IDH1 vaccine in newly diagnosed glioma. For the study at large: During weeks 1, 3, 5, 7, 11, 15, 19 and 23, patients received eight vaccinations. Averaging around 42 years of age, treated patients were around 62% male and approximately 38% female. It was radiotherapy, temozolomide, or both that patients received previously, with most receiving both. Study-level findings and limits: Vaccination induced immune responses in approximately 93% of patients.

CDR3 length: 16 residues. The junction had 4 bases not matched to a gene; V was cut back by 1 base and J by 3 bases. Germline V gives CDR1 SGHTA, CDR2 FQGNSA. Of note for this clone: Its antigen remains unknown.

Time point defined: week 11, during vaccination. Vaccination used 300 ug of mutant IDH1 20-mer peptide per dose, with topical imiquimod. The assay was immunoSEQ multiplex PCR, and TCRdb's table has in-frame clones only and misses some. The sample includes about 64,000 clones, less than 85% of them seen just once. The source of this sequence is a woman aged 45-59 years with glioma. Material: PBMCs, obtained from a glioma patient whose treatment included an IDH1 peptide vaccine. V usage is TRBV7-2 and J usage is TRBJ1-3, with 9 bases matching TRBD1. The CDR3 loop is CASSLGGTGFGNTIYF. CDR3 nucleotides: TGTGCCAGCAGCTTAGGTGGGACAGGGTTTGGAAACACCATATATTTT. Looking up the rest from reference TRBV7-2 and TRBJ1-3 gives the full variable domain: GAGVSQSPSNKVTEKGKDVELRCDPISGHTALYWYRQSLGQGLEFLIYFQGNSAPDKSGLPSDRFSAERTGGSVSTLTIQRTQQEDSAVYLCASSLGGTGFGNTIYFGEGSWLTVV.